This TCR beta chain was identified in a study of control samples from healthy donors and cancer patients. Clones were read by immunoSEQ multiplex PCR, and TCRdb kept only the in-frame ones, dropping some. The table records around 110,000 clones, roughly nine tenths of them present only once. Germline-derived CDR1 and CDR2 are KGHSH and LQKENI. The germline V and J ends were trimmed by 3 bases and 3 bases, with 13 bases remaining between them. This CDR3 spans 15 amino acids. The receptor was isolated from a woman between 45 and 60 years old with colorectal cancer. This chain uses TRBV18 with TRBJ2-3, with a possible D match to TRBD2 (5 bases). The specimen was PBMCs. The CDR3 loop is CASSPIRGETDTQYF. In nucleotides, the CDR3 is TGTGCCAGCTCACCGATACGGGGAGAAACAGATACGCAGTATTTT.